The sequence of this T cell receptor beta chain was determined in a study of shared clonotypes between healthy human individuals. The germline V gene has CDR1 DFQATT and CDR2 SNEGSKA (reference sequence). V shed 6 bases and J shed 6 bases, with 9 bases lying between them. The CDR3 is 11 residues long. Notes on this clone: This sample also contains other DNA sequences that code for the same CDR3.

The method was immunoSEQ multiplex PCR; TCRdb's version includes in-frame clones alone and lacks a portion of them. The table records about 710,000 clones, approximately 72% of them present only once. The sequenced sample consisted of memory CD4+ T cells sorted from blood. Noted subset: CD45RA-negative fraction. This chain joins TRBV20-1 and TRBJ1-5, with a tentative D call TRBD1 (6 bases). The receptor's source is a woman in her thirties in good health. Here the CDR3 reads CSARGSQPQHF. DNA for the CDR3: TGCAGTGCCAGGGGTAGTCAGCCCCAGCATTTT.